This is a list of T cell receptor beta chains from one sample in a study of T cell responses to AZD1222 COVID-19 vaccine. Generated by immunoSEQ multiplex PCR, the TCRdb table keeps only in-frame clones and is missing some. The sample comprises 100,000 to 150,000 clones, around 94% of which are singletons, and approximately 1.5% rests with the top ten. Specimen: peripheral blood, collected on day 0 of AZD1222 vaccination. The receptors derive from an adult in good health. Each CDR3 is given with its conserved first and last residue. D genes are given only for firm matches.

TRBV27,13,TRBJ2-3,.,CASRLWGADTQYF,TGTGCCAGCAGACTCTGGGGGGCAGATACGCAGTATTTT
TRBV5-1,15,TRBJ2-1,.,CASSEGPTTYNEQFF,TGCGCCAGCAGCGAGGGACCTACCACCTACAATGAGCAGTTCTTC
TRBV7-2,14,TRBJ1-3,.,CASSSDSTGNTIYF,TGTGCCAGCAGCTCCGACTCTACTGGAAACACCATATATTTT
TRBV30,11,TRBJ2-1,.,CAGYRANEQFF,TGTGCCGGCTACAGGGCGAATGAGCAGTTCTTC
TRBV9,15,TRBJ1-2,.,CASSPTDGVNYGYTF,TGTGCCAGCAGCCCCACCGACGGAGTAAACTATGGCTACACCTTC
TRBV28,14,TRBJ2-7,TRBD1,CASSLDRASREQYF,TGTGCCAGCAGTCTCGACAGGGCCTCTCGGGAGCAGTACTTC
TRBV27,15,TRBJ2-1,.,CASNGGVPYDGEQFF,TGTGCCAGCAACGGCGGGGTCCCTTATGATGGTGAGCAGTTCTTC
TRBV6-5,15,TRBJ1-1,TRBD1,CASSYSRTGNTEAFF,TGTGCCAGCAGTTACTCCCGGACAGGGAACACTGAAGCTTTCTTT
TRBV5-1,14,TRBJ2-3,TRBD1,CASSPGQGGDTQYF,TGCGCCAGCAGCCCGGGACAGGGAGGAGATACGCAGTATTTT
TRBV7-3,14,TRBJ2-2,TRBD2,CASSLGGRTGELFF,TGTGCCAGCAGCTTAGGCGGGAGGACCGGGGAGCTGTTTTTT
TRBV7-3,15,TRBJ2-1,TRBD2,CASSPGTSGYNEQFF,TGTGCCAGCAGCCCTGGGACTAGCGGATACAATGAGCAGTTCTTC
TRBV5-4,15,TRBJ2-1,TRBD2,CASSKGLAEYNEQFF,TGTGCCAGCAGCAAAGGACTAGCGGAGTACAATGAGCAGTTCTTC
TRBV5-1,13,TRBJ1-2,.,CASSSGLGDGYTF,TGCGCCAGCAGCTCGGGACTTGGGGATGGCTACACCTTC
TRBV5-1,13,TRBJ1-2,TRBD1,CASSQDRVGGYTF,TGCGCCAGCAGCCAAGACAGGGTTGGCGGCTACACCTTC
TRBV9,15,TRBJ2-1,TRBD2,CASSVGFLVAGEQFF,TGTGCCAGCAGCGTAGGGTTTTTGGTAGCGGGGGAGCAGTTCTTC